This TCR beta chain was identified during a study of blood T cell repertoires in COVID-19. Study-level information: Sites in the United States, Italy and Spain provided acute and convalescent COVID-19 samples. Nucleic acid was either cDNA or gDNA, and it came from T cells, B-cell-depleted T cells, or PBMCs.

Original processing notes: Counts of nucleated cells, estimated from reference gene primer amplification, were obtained. This table comes from immunoSEQ multiplex PCR, and its TCRdb copy is limited to in-frame clones, with some not included. Clone size and the V and J calls come from that table; the DNA yielded D and trimming. The sample yields 200,000 to 250,000 clones, roughly 88% seen once. V was pared by 3 bases and J by 1 base, with 13 bases between. Germline V gene data show CDR1 as SGHRS and CDR2 as YFSETQ. The CDR3 sequence is 15 residues long. This sequence was found in a man in his late teens or twenties with active or convalescent COVID-19. Sample: peripheral blood. The chain employs TRBV5-1 and TRBJ2-5; D possibly corresponds to TRBD1 (6 bases). The CDR3: CASSSTRGPQETQYF. The CDR3 DNA reads TGCGCCAGCAGCTCGACCAGGGGCCCCCAAGAGACCCAGTACTTC.